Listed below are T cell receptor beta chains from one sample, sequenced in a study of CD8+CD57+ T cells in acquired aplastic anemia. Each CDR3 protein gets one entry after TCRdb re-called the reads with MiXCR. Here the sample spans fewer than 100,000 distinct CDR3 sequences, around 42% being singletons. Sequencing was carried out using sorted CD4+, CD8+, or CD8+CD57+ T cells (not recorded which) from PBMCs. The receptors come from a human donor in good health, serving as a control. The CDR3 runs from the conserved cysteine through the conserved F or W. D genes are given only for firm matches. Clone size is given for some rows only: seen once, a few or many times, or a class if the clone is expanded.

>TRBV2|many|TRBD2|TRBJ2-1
CASSETWALAGGNNEQFF
TGTGCCAGCAGTGAGACTTGGGCCCTAGCGGGGGGAAACAATGAGCAGTTCTTC
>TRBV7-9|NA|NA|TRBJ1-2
CASSSLGGERGYTF
TGTGCCAGCAGCTCCTTAGGGGGGGAGCGCGGCTACACCTTC
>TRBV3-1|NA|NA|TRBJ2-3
CASSPPNWEIDTQYF
TGTGCCAGCAGCCCGCCGAACTGGGAAATAGATACGCAGTATTTT
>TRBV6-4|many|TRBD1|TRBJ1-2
CASSDIAGTGAGGYTF
TGTGCCAGCAGTGACATCGCCGGGACAGGGGCGGGAGGCTACACCTTC
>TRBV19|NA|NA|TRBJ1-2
CASTTSVANYGYTF
TGTGCCAGTACTACCTCCGTCGCTAACTATGGCTACACCTTC
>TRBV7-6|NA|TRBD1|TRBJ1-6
CASSTNGQGNSPLHF
TGTGCCAGCAGCACAAATGGACAGGGGAATTCACCCCTCCACTTT
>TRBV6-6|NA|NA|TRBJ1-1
CASSYGVGKNTEAFF
TGTGCCAGCAGTTATGGCGTGGGGAAAAACACTGAAGCTTTCTTT
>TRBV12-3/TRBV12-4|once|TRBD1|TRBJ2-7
CASSHTDRGVSEQYF
TGTGCCAGCAGCCATACCGACAGGGGGGTTAGTGAGCAGTACTTC
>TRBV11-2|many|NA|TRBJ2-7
CASSQTTRDYEQYF
TGTGCCAGCAGCCAAACGACTAGAGACTACGAGCAGTACTTC
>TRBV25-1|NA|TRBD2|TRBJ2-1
CASSEGETSGEQFF
TGTGCCAGCAGTGAGGGCGAGACTAGCGGTGAGCAGTTCTTC
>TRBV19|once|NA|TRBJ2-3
CASSRGGGYTDTQYF
TGTGCCAGTAGTAGAGGCGGGGGCTACACAGATACGCAGTATTTT
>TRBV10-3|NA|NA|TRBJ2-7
CAISEGDQYEQYF
TGTGCCATCAGCGAGGGGGACCAGTACGAGCAGTACTTC
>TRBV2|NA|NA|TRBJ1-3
CASRQGEAGNTIYF
TGTGCCAGCAGACAGGGAGAGGCTGGAAACACCATATATTTT
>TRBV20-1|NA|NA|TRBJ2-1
CSARDQRSGSYNEQFF
TGCAGTGCTAGAGATCAACGATCGGGCTCCTACAATGAGCAGTTCTTC
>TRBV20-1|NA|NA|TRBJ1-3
CSVGPDAGNTIYF
TGCAGTGTCGGACCGGACGCTGGAAACACCATATATTTT
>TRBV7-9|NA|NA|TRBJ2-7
CASSLAQVQYF
TGTGCCAGCAGCTTAGCACAGGTGCAGTACTTC
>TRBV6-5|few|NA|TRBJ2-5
CASSYSGGGAETQYF
TGTGCCAGCAGTTACTCGGGCGGGGGCGCGGAGACCCAGTACTTC
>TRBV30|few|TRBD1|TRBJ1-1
CAWSVDRDEAFF
TGTGCCTGGAGTGTTGACAGGGATGAAGCTTTCTTT
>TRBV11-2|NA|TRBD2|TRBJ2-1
CASSWTSGGTSYNEQFF
TGTGCCAGCAGCTGGACTAGCGGGGGGACTTCCTACAATGAGCAGTTCTTC
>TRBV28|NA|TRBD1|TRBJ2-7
CASSLAPRGEQYF
TGTGCCAGCAGTTTGGCCCCCAGGGGGGAGCAGTACTTC
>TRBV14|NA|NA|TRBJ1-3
CASGTGNTIYF
TGTGCCAGCGGTACTGGAAACACCATATATTTT
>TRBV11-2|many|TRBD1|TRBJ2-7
CASSLGMVQGPVYEQYF
TGTGCCAGCAGCCTAGGTATGGTACAGGGGCCCGTCTACGAGCAGTACTTC
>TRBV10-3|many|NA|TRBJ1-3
CAIKARGPGNTIYF
TGTGCCATCAAGGCCCGGGGGCCTGGAAACACCATATATTTT
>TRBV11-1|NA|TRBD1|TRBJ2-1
CASRPGTGEFNEQFF
TGTGCCAGCAGGCCCGGGACAGGGGAATTCAATGAGCAGTTCTTC
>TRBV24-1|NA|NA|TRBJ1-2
CATSDLGQAYGYTF
TGTGCCACCAGTGATTTAGGGCAGGCCTATGGCTACACCTTC
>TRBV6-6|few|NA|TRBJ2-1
CASSYGVGSGNEQFF
TGTGCCAGCAGTTACGGGGTGGGGAGCGGTAATGAGCAGTTCTTC
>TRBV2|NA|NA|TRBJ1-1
CASSVAGQFEAFF
TGTGCCAGCAGTGTAGCGGGGCAGTTTGAAGCTTTCTTT
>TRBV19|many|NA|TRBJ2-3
CASKDRRGIPDTQYF
TGTGCCAGTAAAGACAGGAGGGGCATTCCAGATACGCAGTATTTT
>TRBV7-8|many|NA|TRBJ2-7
CASSSNGSRFYEQYF
TGTGCCAGCAGCTCCAACGGCAGCCGGTTCTACGAGCAGTACTTC
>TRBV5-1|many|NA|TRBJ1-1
CASSLATDTEAFF
TGCGCCAGCAGCTTGGCGACAGACACTGAAGCTTTCTTT
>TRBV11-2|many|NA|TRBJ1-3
CASSLGGTGNTIYF
TGTGCCAGCAGCTTAGGCGGAACAGGAAACACCATATATTTT
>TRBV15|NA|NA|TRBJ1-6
CATSTDGGSPLHF
TGTGCCACCAGCACAGACGGGGGTTCACCCCTCCACTTT
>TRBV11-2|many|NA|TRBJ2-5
CASRQYQETQYF
TGTGCCAGCAGACAGTACCAAGAGACCCAGTACTTC
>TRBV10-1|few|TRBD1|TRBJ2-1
CASSTGTGYNEQFF
TGCGCCAGCAGTACCGGGACAGGTTACAATGAGCAGTTCTTC
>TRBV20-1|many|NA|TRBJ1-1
CSARGRDTGKAFF
TGCAGTGCTAGAGGAAGGGACACGGGGAAAGCTTTCTTT
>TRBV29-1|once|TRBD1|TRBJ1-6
CSVGTGENSPLHF
TGCAGCGTTGGGACAGGGGAAAATTCACCCCTCCACTTT
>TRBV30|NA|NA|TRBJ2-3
CAWTEGLTDTQYF
TGTGCCTGGACCGAGGGTCTCACAGATACGCAGTATTTT
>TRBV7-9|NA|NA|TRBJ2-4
CASSLGWYF
TGTGCCAGCAGCTTAGGGTGGTACTTC
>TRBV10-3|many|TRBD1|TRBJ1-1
CATDRGEGTEAFF
TGTGCCACAGACAGGGGTGAGGGCACTGAAGCTTTCTTT
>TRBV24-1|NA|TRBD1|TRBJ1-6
CATSPGQGLDSPLHF
TGTGCCACCAGTCCGGGACAGGGTTTGGATTCACCCCTCCACTTT
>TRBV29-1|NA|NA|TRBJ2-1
CSVEDPRGDDEQFF
TGCAGCGTTGAAGATCCACGCGGCGACGATGAGCAGTTCTTC
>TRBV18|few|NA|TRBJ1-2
CASSPPGAGYGYTF
TGTGCCAGCTCACCACCCGGGGCTGGCTATGGCTACACCTTC
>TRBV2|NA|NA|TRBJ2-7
CASARSYEQYF
TGTGCCAGTGCGCGGTCCTACGAGCAGTACTTC
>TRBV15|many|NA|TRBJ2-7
CATSSPYGTGRGGSYEQYF
TGTGCCACCAGCAGCCCTTATGGGACGGGCAGAGGAGGCTCCTACGAGCAGTACTTC
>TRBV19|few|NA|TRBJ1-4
CASTTTQPGGNEKLFF
TGTGCCAGTACCACCACCCAGCCCGGGGGCAATGAAAAACTGTTTTTT
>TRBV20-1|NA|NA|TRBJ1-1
CSARSGRGKNTEAFF
TGCAGTGCTAGATCGGGGCGCGGTAAGAACACTGAAGCTTTCTTT
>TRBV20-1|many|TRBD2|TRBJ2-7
CSARKGPGLAGGRVSYEQYF
TGCAGTGCTAGAAAGGGACCGGGACTAGCGGGAGGTAGGGTCTCCTACGAGCAGTACTTC
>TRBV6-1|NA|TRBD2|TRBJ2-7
CASRGGSGGATYEQYF
TGTGCCAGCAGAGGGGGGAGCGGGGGAGCCACCTACGAGCAGTACTTC
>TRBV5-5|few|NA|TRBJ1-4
CASSFEAGTNEKLFF
TGTGCCAGCAGTTTCGAAGCGGGAACTAATGAAAAACTGTTTTTT
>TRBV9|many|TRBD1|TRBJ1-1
CASSGGQGAHTEAFF
TGTGCCAGCAGCGGGGGGCAGGGGGCCCACACTGAAGCTTTCTTT
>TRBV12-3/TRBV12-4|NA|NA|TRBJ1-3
CASSSPHHPLRRPAGNTIYF
TGTGCCAGCAGTTCCCCCCACCACCCCTTACGGAGGCCCGCTGGAAACACCATATATTTT
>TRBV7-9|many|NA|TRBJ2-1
CASSSPSNAHYNEQFF
TGTGCCAGCAGCTCACCCTCGAACGCCCACTACAATGAGCAGTTCTTC